The 15 T cell receptor beta chains in this list originate from one sample, sequenced in a study of T cells in localized non-small cell lung cancer. Sequenced by immunoSEQ multiplex PCR; TCRdb stores in-frame clones only, minus some. The sample lists thousands of clones; under 30% were seen once. The sample was lung tumor tissue, taken before any cancer treatment. Receptors originate from a woman aged 40-70 years with stage I lung adenocarcinoma.

The chain is built from TRBV19 and TRBJ1-5; TRBD1 might be the D (5 bases). The CDR3 spans 13 residues. Germline loops: CDR1 LNHDA, CDR2 SQIVND (reference sequence). Trimming removed 5 bases at V and 6 bases at J, with 11 bases between. CDR3 coding DNA: TGTGCCAGTAGTTGGCAGGGTGGTCAGCCCCAGCATTTT. Its translation is CASSWQGGQPQHF.

The chain carries TRBV28 and TRBJ2-7; 9 bases map to TRBD2. J lost 6 bases, V lost 7 bases, and 7 bases had no gene match. The CDR3 has 13 residues. From germline, CDR1 is MDHEN and CDR2 SYDVKM. The CDR3 spells CASIASGAGEQYF. CDR3 sequence (DNA): TGTGCCAGCATCGCTAGCGGGGCTGGCGAGCAGTACTTC. The variable domain in full, with the rest retrieved from reference TRBV28 and TRBJ2-7, is DVKVTQSSRYLVKRTGEKVFLECVQDMDHENMFWYRQDPGLGLRLIYFSYDVKMKEKGDIPEGYSVSREKKERFSLILESASTNQTSMYLCASIASGAGEQYFGPGTRLTVT.

This clone ranks as large. CDR3 region: CASSSGQGASNTEAFF. The CDR3 region has the DNA TGTGCCAGCAGTTCCGGACAGGGGGCTTCGAACACTGAAGCTTTCTTT. J is TRBJ1-1 and V is TRBV11-3; 11 bases are a match to TRBD1. Germline CDR1 reads SGHNT; CDR2 reads YENEEA. V lost 6 bases, J lost 1 base, and 7 bases stayed unmatched. This CDR3 comprises 16 residues.

This clone was counted only a few times. This rearrangement joins TRBV30 to TRBJ1-1; TRBD1 matches 10 bases. V lost 0 bases, J lost 3 bases, and 4 bases stayed unmatched. CDR1 is GTSNPN and CDR2 is SVGIG in the germline V gene (reference sequence). The CDR3 consists of 15 residues. CDR3 DNA sequence: TGTGCCTGGAGTGTGCCGGGACAGGGGCACACTGAAGCTTTCTTT. The encoded protein is CAWSVPGQGHTEAFF.

A few counts support this clone. V gene TRBV7-7 combines with J gene TRBJ1-1; a possible D gene is TRBD1 (5 bases). Per germline, CDR1 SSHAT and CDR2 FNYEAQ (reference sequence). Between the trimmed V and J ends, which lost 4 bases and 11 bases, there was a span of 20 bases. The CDR3 spans 14 residues. CDR3 bases: TGTGCCAGCAGCTCCCCTACCGGGACCCTGCGGGCTTTCTTT. Its protein product is CASSSPTGTLRAFF.

Sample share makes this clone medium-sized. The chain carries TRBV11-3 and TRBJ1-2, with D possibly TRBD1 on 5 matching bases. Germline lookup yields CDR1 SGHNT and CDR2 YENEEA. V was clipped by 3 bases and J by 4 bases, with 12 bases between them. The CDR3 runs 14 residues. The CDR3 loop reads CASSLWEGSYGYTF. The DNA of the CDR3 is TGTGCCAGCAGCTTGTGGGAGGGGTCCTATGGCTACACCTTC.

This chain joins TRBV28 and TRBJ2-3, with TRBD1 matching over 10 bases. The V segment lost 6 bases and the J segment 7 bases; nucleotides outside the gene matches: 13. This CDR3 contains 16 residues. In germline, CDR1 is MDHEN, CDR2 SYDVKM. CDR3 DNA: TGTGCCAGCAGCAAAATGGGACAGGGGCGTGTGAATACGCAGTATTTT. Its translation: CASSKMGQGRVNTQYF.

This clone was counted between two and nine times. The chain couples TRBV6-8 to TRBJ1-2; possibly TRBD1 for D (5 bases). Trimming cost V 10 bases and J 8 bases, with 17 bases left between them. Germline CDR1 MNHGY, CDR2 SAAAGT. This CDR3 is 12 amino acids long. The CDR3, as DNA: TGTGCCATCAGGCAGGGCCGGGAAGGCTACACCTTC. This encodes CAIRQGREGYTF.

The CDR3 nucleotides are TGTGCCATCGCCGGGACTAGCGGGAGGAATGAGCAGTTCTTC. Encoded protein: CAIAGTSGRNEQFF. The V call is TRBV6-8, the J call TRBJ2-1; 15 bases agree with TRBD2. The CDR3 spans 14 residues. After removal of 10 bases from V and 7 bases from J, the junction contained 5 bases not matched to a gene. The germline V gene encodes CDR1 MNHGY and CDR2 SAAAGT.

The chain joins TRBV18 to TRBJ2-2, with a tentative D call TRBD1 (5 bases). The V and J ends lost 5 bases and 1 base respectively, with 14 bases between them. Germline CDR1 reads KGHSH; CDR2 reads LQKENI. The CDR3 contains 16 residues. This CDR3 reads CASSSTGSLNTGELFF. CDR3 bases: TGTGCCAGCTCATCAACAGGCTCCTTGAACACCGGGGAGCTGTTTTTT.

By share, this clone ranks as large (0.1 to 1%). The gene calls are TRBV6-8 and TRBJ1-2; D is ambiguous. CDR3 length equals 13 residues. V was shortened by 7 bases and J by 0 bases, with 9 bases between the two germline ends. Germline CDR1 MNHGY, CDR2 SAAAGT. In DNA, the CDR3 is TGTGCCAGCAAACTGGTCGCTAACTATGGCTACACCTTC. Encoded protein: CASKLVANYGYTF.

This clone was seen more than once but under ten times. This chain joins TRBV11-3 and TRBJ2-7; 7 nucleotides align to TRBD1. The germline V gene has CDR1 SGHNT and CDR2 YENEEA. The junction had 4 bases not matched to a gene; V was cut back by 1 base and J by 1 base. This CDR3 comprises 15 residues. As DNA, the CDR3 is TGTGCCAGCAGCTTAGGGGACAGATTTTCCTACGAGCAGTACTTC. The encoded protein is CASSLGDRFSYEQYF.

This clone is deemed medium-sized. The V gene is TRBV11-3, the J gene TRBJ2-7; TRBD2 is a possible D gene (6 bases). The CDR3 is 15 amino acids. Germline CDR1 is SGHNT and CDR2 is YENEEA. V was trimmed by 5 bases and J by 2 bases, leaving 16 bases between them. CDR3 coding DNA: TGTGCCAGCAGCGCGGCCGGCGGGATGGCCTACGAGCAGTACTTC. Protein sequence: CASSAAGGMAYEQYF. Combining the CDR3 with reference TRBV11-3 and TRBJ2-7 gives the whole variable domain EAGVVQSPRYKIIEKKQPVAFWCNPISGHNTLYWYLQNLGQGPELLIRYENEEAVDDSQLPKDRFSAERLKGVDSTLKIQPAELGDSAVYLCASSAAGGMAYEQYFGPGTRLTVT.

The chain links TRBV28 to TRBJ2-4; the match to TRBD2 covers 8 bases. Germline-derived CDR1 and CDR2 are MDHEN and SYDVKM. Unmatched junction bases numbered 7, after V lost 3 bases and J lost 6 bases. CDR3 length: 15 residues. CDR3 sequence: CASSLGREVRNIQYF. CDR3 bases: TGTGCCAGCAGTTTGGGGCGGGAGGTCAGAAACATTCAGTACTTC.

The chain couples TRBV6-8 to TRBJ2-7, with D possibly TRBD2 on 5 matching bases. This CDR3 spans 16 amino acids. V was clipped by 0 bases and J by 0 bases, with 12 bases between them. Germline V CDR1 and CDR2: MNHGY, SAAAGT. CDR3 nucleotide sequence: TGTGCCAGCAGTTACTCGTGGACTTTAAACTCCTACGAGCAGTACTTC. Its protein is CASSYSWTLNSYEQYF.